This entry lists 4 T cell receptor beta chains sequenced from one sample in a study of neoadjuvant anti-PD-1 for oral cavity cancer. Time point: after neoadjuvant nivolumab, at surgical resection. Generated by immunoSEQ multiplex PCR, the TCRdb table keeps only in-frame clones and is missing some. This sample has tens of thousands of clones, with around 83% found just once. Sequencing used PBMCs, obtained after nivolumab (anti-PD-1) treatment. The receptor set was obtained from a person aged 40-85 years with oral cavity squamous cell carcinoma.

The chain recombines TRBV28 with TRBJ2-1, with TRBD2 matching over 10 bases. The V segment lost 5 bases and the J segment 4 bases; nucleotides outside the gene matches: 2. The CDR3 is made up of 14 amino acids. The germline CDR1 and CDR2 sequences are MDHEN and SYDVKM. CDR3 in DNA: TGTGCCAGCAGTCTACTAGCGGGATACAATGAGCAGTTCTTC. Translated, it gives CASSLLAGYNEQFF.

This clone was seen a single time. V is TRBV27 and J is TRBJ2-2, with D perhaps matching TRBD1 (6 bases). Germline CDR1 is MNHEY and CDR2 is SMNVEV (reference sequence). The CDR3 length is 16 residues. Trimming cost V 7 bases and J 4 bases, with 19 bases left between them. In DNA form, the CDR3 reads TGTGCCAGCACACACATAACAGGGCACCTCACCGGGGAGCTGTTTTTT. Its translation is CASTHITGHLTGELFF.

The V call is TRBV5-6, the J call TRBJ2-4; D is uncertain. CDR1 and CDR2 from the germline V gene are SGHDT and YYEEEE. This CDR3 contains 14 residues. V dropped 2 bases and J dropped 3 bases, with 9 bases sitting between them. Here the CDR3 DNA reads TGTGCCAGCAGCTTCAGAAATGGCAAAAACATTCAGTACTTC. Protein sequence: CASSFRNGKNIQYF.

This clone is labeled medium-sized. The V call is TRBV9, the J call TRBJ2-1; 11 bases map to TRBD2. Trimming at V came to 0 bases and at J to 1 base, leaving 3 bases not matched to a gene. This CDR3 region has 17 residues. Germline CDR1 is SGDLS and CDR2 is YYNGEE. The CDR3 here is CASSVVASGRSYNEQFF. The CDR3 DNA sequence: TGTGCCAGCAGCGTAGTGGCTAGCGGGAGGTCCTACAATGAGCAGTTCTTC.